This T cell receptor beta chain was documented in a study of neurological immune-mediated disorders (dated by TCRdb to about 2019). General notes on the study: The study compared peripheral blood TCR-beta repertoires of HTLV-I-associated myelopathy (HAM/TSP) patients, multiple sclerosis patients and healthy controls using UMI-based sequencing. The 85 to 110 TCR-beta libraries included longitudinal samples, technical triplicates and paired sorted CD4+ and CD8+ T-cell subsets alongside PBMC samples. Of the approximately 66 subjects in the cohort, around 14 were HAM/TSP patients, roughly 34 were multiple sclerosis patients, and around 20 were healthy controls. What the work shows at the level of the full study, not this receptor alone: TCR clonal expansion was highest in HAM/TSP patients and lowest in MS patients, with MS patients falling below even healthy controls. Expanded clones from different subjects shared no identical CDR3 amino acid sequences, which suggests that TCR-beta repertoires were private in all groups.

cDNA was synthesized by template-switch 5'RACE using a primer carrying a 10-nucleotide random unique molecular identifier by which each TCR transcript was tagged. Every sequencing run yielded over 190 million TCR-beta sequences covering 15-18 subjects. The RNeasy kit was used to extract total RNA. Using the KAPA Real-time Library Amplification kit, TCR-beta VDJ regions were amplified with primers for the TCR constant region and the 5'RACE anchor. A first PCR added sample indexes and Illumina adaptors, after which a second PCR increased the library yield. After Ampure bead purification, the TCR product of roughly 650 bp was size-selected on a 2% E-gel SizeSelection system. Before pooling, libraries had their quality checked on a Bioanalyzer, their concentration measured with Qubit, and their quantity determined with the Kapa Library Quantification kit. An Illumina HiSeq 2500 was used to sequence the libraries paired-end at 2 x 150 bp. To increase sequence diversity, roughly 24-32% phiX was spiked into each library pool. In the original analysis: The UMI-based MiGEC pipeline processed quality-filtered reads and removed over 85% of raw TCR sequences during error correction. VDJ genes were aligned to IMGT germline references, and each clonotype was defined by a unique CDR3 amino acid sequence together with V-J genes. VDJtools evaluated clonal expansion, Shannon diversity and CDR3 relatedness (CalcPairwiseDistances, ClusterSamples); CLCbio workbench built phylogenetic trees. Clones with at least 8 unique UMIs were defined as expanded, with this threshold being based on coefficient-of-variation modelling across technical triplicates. TCRdb itself trimmed the public reads at Q25 with fastp, ran MiXCR and retained productive beta chains. One record per CDR3 amino acid sequence lists the most common genes and DNA. TCRdb's processing, not the study's, gives the V and J calls here. The sample table holds roughly 30,000 distinct CDR3 sequences, of which around 6% were seen once. The top ten hold over 2% of the sample.

This clonotype was recorded at least ten times. Its antigen is not yet known. No much larger clone is present one base from it, and per-base qualities are unavailable. Its CDR3 holds 12 amino acids, cysteine through phenylalanine. Only the CDR3 region is kept as DNA, spanning 36 bases read in frame from base 1. Trimming at the junction amounts to 10 bases on V and 4 bases on J, and the germline ends lie 14 bases apart. CDR1 and CDR2 (MDHEN, SYDVKM) derive from the germline V gene. The healthy controls were volunteers from a blood bank in Maryland, USA. TCR libraries for sorted subsets were made from 800,000 to 1,000,000 sorted CD4+ or CD8+ T cells. Peripheral blood was subjected to Ficoll-Hypaque density gradient centrifugation to isolate PBMCs, which were then cryopreserved in liquid nitrogen. The study also sequenced paired sorted CD4+ and CD8+ subsets from healthy controls, HAM/TSP patients and MS patients.

The sequence came from a woman aged 45-65 years in good health. Sequences were obtained from CD4+ T cells from blood. Rearrangement joined TRBV28 to TRBJ2-7; D gene: possibly TRBD2, on 7 matching bases. The CDR3 sequence is CATWGGAYEQYF. The sequenced DNA: TGTGCCACCTGGGGGGGGGCGTACGAGCAGTACTTC. Supplemented by the reference TRBV28 and TRBJ2-7 proteins around the CDR3, the complete variable domain is DVKVTQSSRYLVKRTGEKVFLECVQDMDHENMFWYRQDPGLGLRLIYFSYDVKMKEKGDIPEGYSVSREKKERFSLILESASTNQTSMYLCATWGGAYEQYFGPGTRLTVT.